A single sample gave rise to the 26 T cell receptor beta chains below, sequenced in a study of blood T cell repertoires in COVID-19. The method was immunoSEQ multiplex PCR; TCRdb's version includes in-frame clones alone and lacks a portion of them. The sample contains about 100,000 clones, around nine tenths of which appear only once. The specimen was peripheral blood. The receptor set was obtained from a human donor in a cohort sampled during active COVID-19.

The V call is TRBV29-1, the J call TRBJ2-3, with D uncertain. There are 15 residues in the CDR3. V lost 6 bases and J 3 bases, leaving 19 bases between the germline ends. Germline CDR1 and CDR2: SQVTM and ANQGSEA. In DNA form, the CDR3 reads TGCAGCGTCACCAACCGCCGGCGGCTAACAGATACGCAGTATTTT. Translating it yields CSVTNRRRLTDTQYF.

This chain joins TRBV5-1 and TRBJ2-2, with 7 positions matching TRBD2. The CDR3 covers 16 residues. V was pared by 0 bases and J by 0 bases, with 2 bases of the junction left unmatched. Germline V CDR1 and CDR2: SGHRS, YFSETQ. For the CDR3, the DNA is TGCGCCAGCAGCTTGGGACTAGCCCCGAACACCGGGGAGCTGTTTTTT. It translates to CASSLGLAPNTGELFF.

The chain is built from TRBV4-1 and TRBJ2-7; 11 nucleotides agree with TRBD2. From germline, CDR1 is MGHRA and CDR2 YSYEKL. With V trimmed by 0 bases and J by 6 bases, 4 bases remained unmatched. There are 15 residues in the CDR3. This CDR3 reads CASSQDVLAGGEQYF. CDR3 in DNA: TGCGCCAGCAGCCAAGATGTGCTAGCGGGAGGCGAGCAGTACTTC.

The chain joins TRBV6-2 or TRBV6-3 to TRBJ2-1; 7 nucleotides line up with TRBD2. There are 15 residues in the CDR3. V trimming: 2 bases; J trimming: 0 bases; junction bases outside the gene matches: 1. Germline lookup yields CDR1 MNHEY and CDR2 SVGEGT. CDR3 sequence (DNA): TGTGCCAGCAGTTACAGCGGGGCCTCCTACAATGAGCAGTTCTTC. Protein sequence: CASSYSGASYNEQFF.

This chain joins TRBV27 and TRBJ2-7; TRBD1 aligns across 8 bases. The CDR3 has 15 residues. Germline V CDR1 and CDR2: MNHEY, SMNVEV (reference sequence). Trimming at V came to 7 bases and at J to 7 bases, leaving 15 bases not matched to a gene. CDR3 nucleotides: TGTGCCAGCACCCAGACCCGGGACAGGTGGGATGAGCAGTACTTC. Translated, it gives CASTQTRDRWDEQYF.

V usage is TRBV7-6 and J usage is TRBJ2-2; 13 bases are shared with TRBD2. The CDR3 is 17 amino acids. V was clipped by 5 bases and J by 5 bases; unmatched bases: 8. Germline assignment: CDR1 SGHVS and CDR2 FNYEAQ. As DNA, the CDR3 is TGTGCCAGCAGCACTAGTTGGACTAGCGGGAGTACCGGGGAGCTGTTTTTT. Translating gives CASSTSWTSGSTGELFF.

This chain links TRBV6-5 with TRBJ2-7; TRBD1 aligns across 7 bases. Per germline, CDR1 MNHEY and CDR2 SVGAGI. J was trimmed by 4 bases and V by 2 bases; bases with no gene match: 8. This CDR3 spans 15 amino acids. The chain's CDR3 is CASSYVGTADYEQYF. DNA of the CDR3: TGTGCCAGCAGTTACGTAGGGACAGCAGATTACGAGCAGTACTTC.

The rearrangement uses TRBV27 and TRBJ1-6, with 7 nucleotides matching TRBD1. Germline CDR1 and CDR2: MNHEY and SMNVEV (reference sequence). Trimming cost V 4 bases and J 6 bases; bases outside gene matches: 6. The CDR3 covers 15 residues. The CDR3 DNA is TGTGCCAGCAGTTCCCCTGGACAGGCTAATTCACCCCTCCACTTT. Translating it yields CASSSPGQANSPLHF.

The chain couples TRBV2 to TRBJ2-1, with 9 bases fitting TRBD1. The V gene end was trimmed by 5 bases and the J gene end by 7 bases; junction bases not matched to a gene: 3. Looked up from germline, CDR1 is SNHLY and CDR2 is FYNNEI. The CDR3 contains 13 residues. The CDR3 DNA is TGTGCCAGCAGTAAGGACAGGGGAAATGAGCAGTTCTTC. It is translated as CASSKDRGNEQFF. Full variable domain (outside the CDR3, taken from reference TRBV2 and TRBJ2-1): EPEVTQTPSHQVTQMGQEVILRCVPISNHLYFYWYRQILGQKVEFLVSFYNNEISEKSEIFDDQFSVERPDGSNFTLKIRSTKLEDSAMYFCASSKDRGNEQFFGPGTRLTVL.

The V call is TRBV23-1, the J call TRBJ2-6, with D uncertain. TRBV23-1 is noted as an ORF with a role that remains uncertain. Trimming removed 5 bases from V and 2 bases from J, with 7 bases in between. This CDR3 is built from 14 residues. CDR3 nucleotide sequence: TGCGCCAGCAGTACATGGCCTGGGGCCAACGTCCTGACTTTC. Amino acid sequence: CASSTWPGANVLTF.

This chain connects TRBV18 to TRBJ2-2, with D unclear. With 3 bases removed from V and 8 bases from J, the gap between germline ends came to 16 bases. This CDR3 region has 15 residues. Germline V gives CDR1 KGHSH, CDR2 LQKENI. This CDR3 is CASSPQSYSLGELFF. For the CDR3, the DNA is TGTGCCAGCTCACCTCAAAGCTATTCCCTGGGGGAGCTGTTTTTT. Filled out from reference TRBV18 and TRBJ2-2, the complete variable domain reads NAGVMQNPRHLVRRRGQEARLRCSPMKGHSHVYWYRQLPEEGLKFMVYLQKENIIDESGMPKERFSAEFPKEGPSILRIQQVVRGDSAAYFCASSPQSYSLGELFFGEGSRLTVL.

The chain uses TRBV5-1 and TRBJ2-1; the match to TRBD2 covers 13 bases. Germline CDR1 reads SGHRS; CDR2 reads YFSETQ. The CDR3 sequence is 18 residues long. V was clipped by 4 bases and J by 4 bases; unmatched bases: 11. The CDR3 sequence: CASSPTGLAGTGYNEQFF. Written as DNA, the CDR3 is TGCGCCAGCAGCCCAACGGGACTAGCGGGAACGGGTTACAATGAGCAGTTCTTC.

V usage is TRBV5-1 and J usage is TRBJ2-1; 8 positions agree with TRBD2. With V trimmed by 3 bases and J by 7 bases, 12 bases remained unmatched. CDR1 and CDR2 from the germline V gene are SGHRS and YFSETQ. The CDR3 spans 16 residues. Here the CDR3 DNA reads TGCGCCAGCAGCTCTCGGGCGGGAGGTACCACAAATGAGCAGTTCTTC. It translates to CASSSRAGGTTNEQFF.

The genes are TRBV6-4 and TRBJ2-3; possible D gene TRBD1, 5 bases. CDR3 size: 13 residues. V was cut by 0 bases and J by 7 bases, with 8 bases left in between. The germline V gene has CDR1 MRHNA and CDR2 SNTAGT. This chain's CDR3 is CASSDSDKNTQYF. CDR3 in DNA: TGTGCCAGCAGTGACTCGGACAAAAATACGCAGTATTTT.

The genes are TRBV5-1 and TRBJ2-5, with TRBD1 as a possible D gene (5 bases). Germline values: CDR1 SGHRS, CDR2 YFSETQ. This CDR3 comprises 14 residues. Deletions cut 0 bases from V and 3 bases from J, with 9 bases between. CDR3 amino acids: CASSLGQTKETQYF. CDR3 in DNA: TGCGCCAGCAGCTTGGGACAGACGAAAGAGACCCAGTACTTC.

This sequence joins TRBV5-1 and TRBJ2-7; 9 bases are a match to TRBD2. This CDR3 comprises 15 residues. CDR1 and CDR2 from the germline V gene are SGHRS and YFSETQ. V lost 1 base to trimming and J lost 7 bases; unmatched junction nucleotides: 9. This CDR3 reads CASSLSIALAGEQYF. Written as DNA, the CDR3 is TGCGCCAGCAGCTTGTCGATCGCCCTAGCGGGGGAGCAGTACTTC.

The chain uses TRBV2 and TRBJ2-7; D is ambiguous. Trimming cost V 7 bases and J 3 bases, with 16 bases left between them. The germline V gene encodes CDR1 SNHLY and CDR2 FYNNEI. The CDR3 extends over 14 amino acids. This chain's CDR3 is CASNREVQIYEQYF. The CDR3 DNA reads as TGTGCCAGCAACCGCGAGGTACAAATCTACGAGCAGTACTTC.

CDR3 DNA sequence: TGTGCCACCAGCAGGGCTAGCGGGAGCAAGAGTGAGCAGTTCTTC. Its translation is CATSRASGSKSEQFF. The genes are TRBV15 and TRBJ2-1; 10 bases align to TRBD2. This CDR3 spans 15 amino acids. The V segment lost 3 bases and the J segment 9 bases; nucleotides outside the gene matches: 8. The germline V gene encodes CDR1 LNHNV and CDR2 YYDKDF (reference sequence).

This clone was detected once. The V call is TRBV6-6, the J call TRBJ2-1; D is possibly TRBD1 (6 bases). This CDR3 has 14 residues. V lost 0 bases, J lost 4 bases, and 7 bases lay in between. Germline V lookup: CDR1 MNHNY, CDR2 SVGAGI (reference sequence). CDR3 sequence (DNA): TGTGCCAGCAGTTACTCCGGACAGTACAATGAGCAGTTCTTC. Translating it yields CASSYSGQYNEQFF.

This chain connects TRBV5-6 to TRBJ2-3, with 11 bases that match TRBD2. CDR1 and CDR2 (germline): SGHDT, YYEEEE. The ends lost 0 bases at V and 3 bases at J; junction bases unmatched: 0. The CDR3 runs 15 residues. DNA of the CDR3: TGTGCCAGCAGCTTGGGACTAGCGGGAACAGATACGCAGTATTTT. This encodes CASSLGLAGTDTQYF.

The chain recombines TRBV29-1 with TRBJ1-1; maybe TRBD1 (5 bases). The CDR3 extends over 14 amino acids. V was cut by 5 bases and J by 1 base, with 14 bases left in between. Germline V gene data show CDR1 as SQVTM and CDR2 as ANQGSEA. The CDR3: CSVQGFDRNTEAFF. The DNA for the CDR3 is TGCAGCGTTCAGGGCTTCGACAGGAACACTGAAGCTTTCTTT.

This clone appeared a single time. The genes are TRBV27 and TRBJ2-6; no clear D. Germline loops: CDR1 MNHEY, CDR2 SMNVEV (reference sequence). The CDR3 contains 15 residues. V was clipped by 2 bases and J by 0 bases, with 5 bases between them. The CDR3 region has the DNA TGTGCCAGCAGTTTAACACACTCTGGGGCCAACGTCCTGACTTTC. Protein product: CASSLTHSGANVLTF. The entire variable domain, with the rest obtained from reference TRBV27 and TRBJ2-6, is as follows: EAQVTQNPRYLITVTGKKLTVTCSQNMNHEYMSWYRQDPGLGLRQIYYSMNVEVTDKGDVPEGYKVSRKEKRNFPLILESPSPNQTSLYFCASSLTHSGANVLTFGAGSRLTVL.

This clone was found once. The chain recombines TRBV5-1 with TRBJ2-7; 10 positions agree with TRBD2. The V and J ends lost 3 bases and 7 bases, in that order; junction bases with no gene match: 16. The germline CDR1 and CDR2 sequences are SGHRS and YFSETQ. The CDR3 is made up of 17 amino acids. This chain's CDR3 is CASSSLLSSGSLREQYF. For the CDR3, the DNA is TGCGCCAGCAGCTCCCTTCTCTCTAGCGGGAGTCTACGGGAGCAGTACTTC.

This rearrangement joins TRBV19 to TRBJ2-1; perhaps TRBD2 as D (5 bases). CDR3 length equals 13 residues. The V gene lost 1 base and the J gene lost 7 bases, with 8 bases spanning the gap. Germline V gene sequence: CDR1 LNHDA, CDR2 SQIVND (reference sequence). This chain's CDR3 is CASSIAGENEQFF. CDR3 coding DNA: TGTGCCAGTAGTATAGCCGGGGAAAATGAGCAGTTCTTC.

The genes are TRBV5-5 and TRBJ2-7, with unresolved D. This CDR3 comprises 11 residues. V was cut by 5 bases and J by 3 bases, with 6 bases left in between. Looked up from germline, CDR1 is SGHKS and CDR2 is YYEKEE (reference sequence). Here the CDR3 reads CASSEVYEQYF. The CDR3 DNA is TGTGCCAGCAGTGAGGTCTACGAGCAGTACTTC.

This chain connects TRBV7-9 to TRBJ1-3, with TRBD1 as a possible D gene (5 bases). The germline V and J ends were trimmed by 6 bases and 1 base, with 13 bases remaining between them. CDR1 and CDR2 (germline): SEHNR, FQNEAQ (reference sequence). This CDR3 comprises 15 residues. Here the CDR3 reads CASRTPGGSGNTIYF. DNA for the CDR3: TGTGCCAGCAGGACCCCGGGGGGGTCTGGAAACACCATATATTTT.